The clone carrying this T cell receptor (beta chain) was counted once. No antigen is known for it. These data are taken from a study of T-cell memory formation after mild COVID-19. The study's findings and limits: Pre-infection memory carried some responding clones, suggesting that cross-reactive memory joined.

TCRdb fed the 5' RACE reads into MiXCR, producing one record per CDR3 protein. Here the sample spans a few hundred thousand distinct CDR3 sequences, around a fifth being singletons. The germline V gene has CDR1 SGDLS and CDR2 YYNGEE. The CDR3 is made up of 15 amino acids. V was clipped by 0 bases and J by 4 bases, with 12 bases between them. J is TRBJ2-3 and V is TRBV9; D gene uncertain. Specimen: PBMCs or a T cell subset sorted from them (not recorded which). The receptor comes from an adult woman who had mild COVID-19 (a few samples of this study predate the infection). Cell type and time point are not known. The CDR3, as DNA: TGTGCCAGCAGCGTAGGAGTAGGGTCCGCAGATACGCAGTATTTT. Amino acids: CASSVGVGSADTQYF.